This T cell receptor (beta chain) appears in the sequencing data of a study of blood T cell repertoires in COVID-19. Study-wide background: Material from acute and convalescent COVID-19 was sourced from the United States, Italy and Spain. PBMCs, B-cell-depleted T cells, or T cells were the source of the cDNA or gDNA that made up the material.

Trimming took 9 bases from V and 3 from J; bases not matched to a gene: 7. This CDR3 has 14 residues. The germline gives CDR1 MNHEY, CDR2 SVGAGI. The repertoire was sequenced with immunoSEQ multiplex PCR; TCRdb's copy has only in-frame clones and lacks some. Found here are a few hundred thousand clones, roughly 80% of them singletons; the top ten hold 3.4%. The source of this sequence is a woman aged 18-35 years with acute or convalescent COVID-19. The sequenced sample consisted of peripheral blood. This chain joins TRBV6-5 and TRBJ1-4, with TRBD1 identical over 7 bases. The CDR3 DNA reads as TGTGCCAGTGGAAGACAGGGATCTAATGAAAAACTGTTTTTT. It translates to CASGRQGSNEKLFF.